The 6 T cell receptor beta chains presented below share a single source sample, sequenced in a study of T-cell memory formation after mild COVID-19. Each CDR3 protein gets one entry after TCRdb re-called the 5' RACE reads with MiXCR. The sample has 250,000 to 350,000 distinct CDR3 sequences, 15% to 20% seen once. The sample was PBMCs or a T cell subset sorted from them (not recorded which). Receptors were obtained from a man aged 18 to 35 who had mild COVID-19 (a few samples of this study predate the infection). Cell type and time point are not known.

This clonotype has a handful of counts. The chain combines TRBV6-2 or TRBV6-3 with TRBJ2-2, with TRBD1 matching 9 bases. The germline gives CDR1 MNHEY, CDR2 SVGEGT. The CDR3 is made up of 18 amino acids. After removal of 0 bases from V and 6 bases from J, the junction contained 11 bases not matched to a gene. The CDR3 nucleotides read TGTGCCAGCAGTTACTCAGAACCCGGGACAGGGATAGCCGGGGAGCTGTTTTTT. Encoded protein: CASSYSEPGTGIAGELFF.

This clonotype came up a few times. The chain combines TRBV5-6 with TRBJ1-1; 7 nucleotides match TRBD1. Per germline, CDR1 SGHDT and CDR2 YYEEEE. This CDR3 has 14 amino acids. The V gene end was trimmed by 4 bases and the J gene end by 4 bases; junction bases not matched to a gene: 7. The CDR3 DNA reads TGTGCCAGCAGCAAAACAGGGGTCTCCACTGAAGCTTTCTTT. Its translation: CASSKTGVSTEAFF. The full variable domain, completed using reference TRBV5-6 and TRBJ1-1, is DAGVTQSPTHLIKTRGQQVTLRCSPKSGHDTVSWYQQALGQGPQFIFQYYEEEERQRGNFPDRFSGHQFPNYSSELNVNALLLGDSALYLCASSKTGVSTEAFFGQGTRLTVV.

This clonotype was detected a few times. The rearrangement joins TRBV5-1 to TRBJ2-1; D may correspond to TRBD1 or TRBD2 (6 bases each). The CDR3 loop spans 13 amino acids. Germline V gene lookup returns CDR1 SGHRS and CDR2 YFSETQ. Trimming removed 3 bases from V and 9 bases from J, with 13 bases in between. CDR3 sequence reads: CASSWEVGAEQFF. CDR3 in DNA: TGCGCCAGCAGCTGGGAGGTGGGGGCTGAGCAGTTCTTC.

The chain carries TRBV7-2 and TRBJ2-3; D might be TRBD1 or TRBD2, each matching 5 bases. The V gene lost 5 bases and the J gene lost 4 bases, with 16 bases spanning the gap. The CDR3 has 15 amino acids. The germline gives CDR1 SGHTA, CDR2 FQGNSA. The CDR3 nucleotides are TGTGCCAGCAGCCTCCGGGACGGAAGACCAGATACGCAGTATTTT. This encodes CASSLRDGRPDTQYF.

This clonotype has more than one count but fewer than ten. CDR3 loop: CASSQPGTGGETEAFF. DNA of the CDR3: TGTGCCAGCAGTCAACCCGGGACAGGGGGCGAAACTGAAGCTTTCTTT. The V call is TRBV6-5, the J call TRBJ1-1; TRBD1 matches 12 bases. Germline V gives CDR1 MNHEY, CDR2 SVGAGI. The CDR3 covers 16 residues. V was pared by 5 bases and J by 5 bases, with 9 bases of the junction left unmatched.

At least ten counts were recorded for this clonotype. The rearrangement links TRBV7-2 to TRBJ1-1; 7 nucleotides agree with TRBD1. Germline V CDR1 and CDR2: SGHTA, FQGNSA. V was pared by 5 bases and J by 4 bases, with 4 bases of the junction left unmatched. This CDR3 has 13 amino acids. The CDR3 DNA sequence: TGTGCCAGCAGCCCCCAGGGGGGCACTGAAGCTTTCTTT. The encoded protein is CASSPQGGTEAFF.